This T cell receptor (beta chain) stems from a study of blood T cell repertoires in COVID-19. Across the study: The analysed material was cDNA or gDNA that came from T cells, B-cell-depleted T cells, or PBMCs.

The CDR3 runs 15 residues. Trimming took 1 base from V and 0 from J, leaving 8 bases between them. Germline V gene sequence: CDR1 SGHDT, CDR2 YYEEEE. Profiled with immunoSEQ multiplex PCR; TCRdb holds only in-frame clones, not every one. This sample has 150,000 to 200,000 clones, with roughly 83% found just once. The sequenced sample consisted of peripheral blood. The V gene is TRBV5-6, the J gene TRBJ1-3; TRBD1 might be the D (6 bases). This receptor was obtained from a woman in her fifties or sixties with acute or convalescent COVID-19. The CDR3 DNA reads TGTGCCAGCAGCTTGAGGGGGAACTCTGGAAACACCATATATTTT. Protein sequence: CASSLRGNSGNTIYF.